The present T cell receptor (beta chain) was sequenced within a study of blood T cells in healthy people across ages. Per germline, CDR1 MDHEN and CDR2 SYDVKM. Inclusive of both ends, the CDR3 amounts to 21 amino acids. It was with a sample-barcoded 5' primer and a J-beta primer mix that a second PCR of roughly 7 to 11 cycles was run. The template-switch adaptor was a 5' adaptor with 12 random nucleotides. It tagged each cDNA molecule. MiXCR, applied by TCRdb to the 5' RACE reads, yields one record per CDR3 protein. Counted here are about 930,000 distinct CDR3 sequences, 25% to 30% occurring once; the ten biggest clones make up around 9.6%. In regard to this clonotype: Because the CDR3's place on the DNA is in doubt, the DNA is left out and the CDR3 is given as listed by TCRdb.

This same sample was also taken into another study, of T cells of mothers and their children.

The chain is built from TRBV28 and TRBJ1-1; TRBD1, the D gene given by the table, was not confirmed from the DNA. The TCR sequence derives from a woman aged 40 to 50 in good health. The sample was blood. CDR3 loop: CASTWGREETQYFGPGTEAFF.